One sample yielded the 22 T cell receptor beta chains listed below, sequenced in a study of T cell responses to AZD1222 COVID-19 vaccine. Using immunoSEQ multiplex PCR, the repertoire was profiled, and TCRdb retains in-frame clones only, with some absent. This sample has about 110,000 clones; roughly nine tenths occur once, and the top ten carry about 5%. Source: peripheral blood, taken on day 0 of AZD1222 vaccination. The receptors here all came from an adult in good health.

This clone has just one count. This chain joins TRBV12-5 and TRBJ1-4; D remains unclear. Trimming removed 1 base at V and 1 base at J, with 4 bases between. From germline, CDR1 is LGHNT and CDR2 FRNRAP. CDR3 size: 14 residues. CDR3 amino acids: CASGLGVTNEKLFF. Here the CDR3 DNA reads TGTGCTAGTGGTTTGGGGGTAACTAATGAAAAACTGTTTTTT.

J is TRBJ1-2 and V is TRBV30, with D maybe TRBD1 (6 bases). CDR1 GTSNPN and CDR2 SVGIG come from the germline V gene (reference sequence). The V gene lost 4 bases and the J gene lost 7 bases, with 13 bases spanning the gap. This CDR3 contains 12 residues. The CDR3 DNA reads TGTGCCTGGACGGGACACCCGGGTGGCTACACCTTC. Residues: CAWTGHPGGYTF.

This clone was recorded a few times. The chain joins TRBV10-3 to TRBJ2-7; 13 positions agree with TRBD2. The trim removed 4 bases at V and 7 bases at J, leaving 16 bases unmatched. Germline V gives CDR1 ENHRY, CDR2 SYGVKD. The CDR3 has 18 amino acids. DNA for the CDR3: TGTGCCATCAGTGGGAGCCCCGGGACTAGCGGGATCACGGGGGAGCAGTACTTC. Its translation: CAISGSPGTSGITGEQYF.

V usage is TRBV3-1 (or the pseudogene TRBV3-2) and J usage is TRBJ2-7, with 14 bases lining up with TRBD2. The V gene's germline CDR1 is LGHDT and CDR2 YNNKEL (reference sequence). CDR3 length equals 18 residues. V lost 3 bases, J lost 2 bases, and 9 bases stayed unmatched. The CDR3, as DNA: TGTGCCAGCAGCCAGGGCTGGCCGACTAGCGGGAGGGCCTACGAGCAGTACTTC. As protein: CASSQGWPTSGRAYEQYF.

For the CDR3, the DNA is TGTGCCAGCAGCTTAGACAGTATGAAAAACATTCAGTACTTC. Translating it yields CASSLDSMKNIQYF. This chain uses TRBV7-2 with TRBJ2-4, with no clear D. Trimming removed 1 base at V and 4 bases at J, with 8 bases between. The germline CDR1 and CDR2 sequences are SGHTA and FQGNSA. This CDR3 has 14 amino acids.

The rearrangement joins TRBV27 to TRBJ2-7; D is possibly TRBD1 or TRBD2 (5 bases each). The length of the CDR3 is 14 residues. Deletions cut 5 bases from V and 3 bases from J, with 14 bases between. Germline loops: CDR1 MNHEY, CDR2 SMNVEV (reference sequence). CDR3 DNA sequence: TGTGCCAGCAGTGCAAGAGGGGCCTACTACGAGCAGTACTTC. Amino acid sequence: CASSARGAYYEQYF.

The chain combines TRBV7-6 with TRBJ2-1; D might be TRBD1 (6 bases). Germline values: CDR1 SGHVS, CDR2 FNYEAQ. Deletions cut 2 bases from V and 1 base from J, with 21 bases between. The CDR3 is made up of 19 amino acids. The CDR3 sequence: CASSLWILDSHFSYNEQFF. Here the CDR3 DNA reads TGTGCCAGCAGCTTATGGATCCTGGACAGTCATTTTTCCTACAATGAGCAGTTCTTC. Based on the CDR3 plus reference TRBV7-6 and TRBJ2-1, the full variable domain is GAGVSQSPRYKVTKRGQDVALRCDPISGHVSLYWYRQALGQGPEFLTYFNYEAQQDKSGLPNDRFSAERPEGSISTLTIQRTEQRDSAMYRCASSLWILDSHFSYNEQFFGPGTRLTVL.

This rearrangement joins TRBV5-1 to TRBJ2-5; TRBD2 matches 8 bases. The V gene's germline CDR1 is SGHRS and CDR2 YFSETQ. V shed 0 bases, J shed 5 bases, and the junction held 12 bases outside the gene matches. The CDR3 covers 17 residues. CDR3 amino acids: CASSLGIKREFGETQYF. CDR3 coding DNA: TGCGCCAGCAGCTTGGGTATCAAGCGGGAGTTCGGTGAGACCCAGTACTTC.

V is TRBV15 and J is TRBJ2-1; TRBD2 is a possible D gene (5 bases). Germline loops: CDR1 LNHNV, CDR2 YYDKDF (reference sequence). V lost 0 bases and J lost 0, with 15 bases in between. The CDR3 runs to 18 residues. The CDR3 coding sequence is TGTGCCACCAGCAGAGATCTTGGGAGTGGCGGCTCCTACAATGAGCAGTTCTTC. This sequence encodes CATSRDLGSGGSYNEQFF.

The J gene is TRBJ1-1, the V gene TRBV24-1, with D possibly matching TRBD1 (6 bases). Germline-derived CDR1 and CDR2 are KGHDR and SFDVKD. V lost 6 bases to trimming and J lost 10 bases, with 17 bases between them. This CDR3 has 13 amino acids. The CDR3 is CATSKDTVGGAFF. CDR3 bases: TGTGCCACCAGTAAGGATACGGTAGGGGGAGCTTTCTTT.

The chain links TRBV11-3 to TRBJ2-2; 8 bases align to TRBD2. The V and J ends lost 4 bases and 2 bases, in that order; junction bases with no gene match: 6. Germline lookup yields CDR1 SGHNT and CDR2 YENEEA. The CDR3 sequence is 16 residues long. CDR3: CASSSISGANTGELFF. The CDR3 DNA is TGTGCCAGCAGCTCGATTAGCGGGGCCAACACCGGGGAGCTGTTTTTT.

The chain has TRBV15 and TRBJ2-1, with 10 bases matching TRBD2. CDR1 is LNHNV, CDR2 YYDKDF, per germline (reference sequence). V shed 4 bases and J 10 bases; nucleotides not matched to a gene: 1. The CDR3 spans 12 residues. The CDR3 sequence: CATSKREGEQFF. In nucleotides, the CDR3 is TGTGCCACCAGCAAGCGGGAGGGGGAGCAGTTCTTC.

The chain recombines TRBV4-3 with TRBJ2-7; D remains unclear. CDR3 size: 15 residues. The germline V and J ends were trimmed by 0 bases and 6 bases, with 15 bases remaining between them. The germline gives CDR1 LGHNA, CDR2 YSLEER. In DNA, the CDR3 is TGCGCCAGCAGCCAAGATGGGCGGAGAGTGAGCGAGCAGTACTTC. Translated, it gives CASSQDGRRVSEQYF.

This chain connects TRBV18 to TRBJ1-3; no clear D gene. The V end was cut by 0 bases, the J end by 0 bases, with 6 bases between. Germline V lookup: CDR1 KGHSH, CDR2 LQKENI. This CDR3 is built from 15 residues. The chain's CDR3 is CASSPPMSSGNTIYF. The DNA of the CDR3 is TGTGCCAGCTCACCACCAATGAGCTCTGGAAACACCATATATTTT.

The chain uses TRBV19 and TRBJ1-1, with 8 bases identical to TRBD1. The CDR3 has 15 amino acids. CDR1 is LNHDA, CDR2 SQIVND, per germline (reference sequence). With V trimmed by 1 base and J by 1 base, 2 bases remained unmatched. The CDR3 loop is CASSIGTGRNTEAFF. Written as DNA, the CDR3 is TGTGCCAGTAGTATAGGGACAGGGAGGAACACTGAAGCTTTCTTT.

The CDR3 bases are TGTGCCAGCAGCTTAGGGACTAGCAGTTACTACGAGCAGTACTTC. Translation gives CASSLGTSSYYEQYF. The genes are TRBV11-1 and TRBJ2-7, with TRBD2 matching 8 bases. The CDR3 loop spans 15 amino acids. Germline trimming cut 1 base from V and 3 bases from J; bases unmatched to any gene: 5. Germline CDR1 is SGHAT and CDR2 is FQDESV (reference sequence).

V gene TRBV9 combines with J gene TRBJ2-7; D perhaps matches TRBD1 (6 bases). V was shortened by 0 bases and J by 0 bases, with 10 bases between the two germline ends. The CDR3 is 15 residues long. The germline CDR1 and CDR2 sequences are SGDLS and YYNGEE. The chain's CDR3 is CASSVGEGGSYEQYF. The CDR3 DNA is TGTGCCAGCAGCGTAGGGGAAGGGGGCTCCTACGAGCAGTACTTC.

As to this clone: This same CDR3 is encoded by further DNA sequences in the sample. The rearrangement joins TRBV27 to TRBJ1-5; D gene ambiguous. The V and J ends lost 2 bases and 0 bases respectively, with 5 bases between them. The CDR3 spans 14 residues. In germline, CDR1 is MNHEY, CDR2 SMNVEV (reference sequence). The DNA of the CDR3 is TGTGCCAGCAGTTTAGGCGGTAGCAATCAGCCCCAGCATTTT. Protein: CASSLGGSNQPQHF.

The CDR3 nucleotides are TGTGCCAGCAGCATAAACACAGATACGCAGTATTTT. Residues: CASSINTDTQYF. This chain joins TRBV11-1 and TRBJ2-3; D not resolved. Germline assignment: CDR1 SGHAT and CDR2 FQDESV (reference sequence). V was trimmed by 5 bases and J by 2 bases, leaving 5 bases between them. CDR3 length: 12 residues.

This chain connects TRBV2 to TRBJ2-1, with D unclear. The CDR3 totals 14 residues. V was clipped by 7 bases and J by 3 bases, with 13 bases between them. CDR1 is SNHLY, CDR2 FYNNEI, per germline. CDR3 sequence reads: CASTVGVLYNEQFF. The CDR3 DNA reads TGTGCCAGCACGGTTGGAGTTCTCTACAATGAGCAGTTCTTC.

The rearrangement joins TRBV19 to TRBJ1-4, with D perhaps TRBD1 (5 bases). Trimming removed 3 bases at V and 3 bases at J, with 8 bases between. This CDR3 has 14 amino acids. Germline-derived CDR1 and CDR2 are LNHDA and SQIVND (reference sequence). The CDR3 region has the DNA TGTGCCAGTAGTATCCGGGGGTCTAATGAAAAACTGTTTTTT. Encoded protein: CASSIRGSNEKLFF.

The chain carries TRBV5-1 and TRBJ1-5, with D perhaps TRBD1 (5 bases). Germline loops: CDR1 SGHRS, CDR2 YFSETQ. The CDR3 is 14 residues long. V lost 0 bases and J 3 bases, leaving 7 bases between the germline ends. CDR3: CASSLEGNNQPQHF. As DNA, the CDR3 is TGCGCCAGCAGCTTGGAGGGGAACAATCAGCCCCAGCATTTT.